The clone carrying this TCR beta chain was detected only a few times. Its antigen is still unknown. This CDR3 contains 14 residues. Trimming left V 2 bases short and J 2 bases short, with 10 bases between. Germline lookup yields CDR1 MNHNY and CDR2 SVGAGI (reference sequence). In total, each donor contributed a single heparinised blood draw that averaged around 100 mL. This sample is part of a study of beta chain features in type 1 diabetes. Whole-study context: Cell yields, gender and age were similar in healthy donors and patients.

Findings of the study overall: PCR, the amplification step, might favor shorter templates, equally in patients and controls. All four CD4+ subsets of Type 1 diabetes patients contained TCRB CDR3s that were moderately but significantly shorter.

Reverse transcription of all isolated RNA meant that expressed TCRB transcripts were sequenced. Some clones are missing from TCRdb's copy, which holds only in-frame ones; the method was immunoSEQ multiplex PCR. The sample lists about 120,000 clones, about 16% occurring once. The receptor's source is a man aged 30-40 years with type 1 diabetes. The V gene is TRBV6-6, the J gene TRBJ2-7, with D possibly TRBD2 on 5 matching bases. The sequenced material came from central memory CD4+ T cells from blood. The CDR3 DNA reads as TGTGCCAGCAGTTACGGAGGTCGACCCTACGAGCAGTACTTC. Residues: CASSYGGRPYEQYF.